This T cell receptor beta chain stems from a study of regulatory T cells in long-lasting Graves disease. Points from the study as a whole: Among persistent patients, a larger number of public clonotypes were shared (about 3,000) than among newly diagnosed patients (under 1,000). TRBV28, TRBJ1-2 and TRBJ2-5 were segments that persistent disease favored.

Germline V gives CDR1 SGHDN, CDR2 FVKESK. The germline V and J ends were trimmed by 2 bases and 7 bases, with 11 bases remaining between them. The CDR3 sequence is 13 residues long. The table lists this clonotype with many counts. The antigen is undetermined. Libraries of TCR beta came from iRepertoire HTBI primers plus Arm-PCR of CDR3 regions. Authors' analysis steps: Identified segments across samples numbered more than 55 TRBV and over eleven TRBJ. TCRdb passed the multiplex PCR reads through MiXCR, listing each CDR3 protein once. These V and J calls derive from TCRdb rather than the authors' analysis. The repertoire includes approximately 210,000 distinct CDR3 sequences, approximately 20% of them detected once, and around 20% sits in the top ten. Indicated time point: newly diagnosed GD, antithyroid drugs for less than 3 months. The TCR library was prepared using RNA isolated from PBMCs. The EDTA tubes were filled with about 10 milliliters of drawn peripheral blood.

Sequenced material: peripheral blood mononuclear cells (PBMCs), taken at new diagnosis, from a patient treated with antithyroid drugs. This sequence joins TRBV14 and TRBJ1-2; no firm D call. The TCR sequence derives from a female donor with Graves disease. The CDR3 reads CASSQLLAGGYTF. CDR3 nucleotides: TGTGCCAGCAGCCAACTTCTCGCAGGTGGCTACACCTTC.